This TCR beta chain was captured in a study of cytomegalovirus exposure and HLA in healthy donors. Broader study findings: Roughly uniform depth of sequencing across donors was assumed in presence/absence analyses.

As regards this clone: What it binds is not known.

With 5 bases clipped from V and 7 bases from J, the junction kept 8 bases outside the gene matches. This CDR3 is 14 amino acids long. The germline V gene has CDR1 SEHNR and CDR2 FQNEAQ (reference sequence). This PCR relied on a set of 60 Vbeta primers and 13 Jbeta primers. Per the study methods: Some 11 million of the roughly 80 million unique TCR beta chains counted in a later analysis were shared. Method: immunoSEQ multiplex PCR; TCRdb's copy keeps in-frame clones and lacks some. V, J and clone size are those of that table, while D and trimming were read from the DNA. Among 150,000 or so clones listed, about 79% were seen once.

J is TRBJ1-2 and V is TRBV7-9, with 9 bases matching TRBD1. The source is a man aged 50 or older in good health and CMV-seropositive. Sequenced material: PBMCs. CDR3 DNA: TGTGCCAGCAGCAGCGGGACAGGGTTAGGTGGCTACACCTTC. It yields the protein CASSSGTGLGGYTF.